What follows are 21 T cell receptor beta chains derived from one specimen sequenced in a study of CD8 T cells in Susac syndrome. The authors reverse transcribed roughly 0.5 to 1 ug RNA with random hexamers. MiXCR, applied by TCRdb to the immunoSEQ multiplex PCR reads, yields one record per CDR3 protein. The profile shows approximately 170,000 distinct CDR3 sequences, approximately 90% of them singletons. The sample was CD4+ T cells from PBMCs. The receptors were gathered from a human donor in good health.

V gene TRBV7-2 combines with J gene TRBJ1-6; possibly TRBD1 for D (5 bases). Germline CDR1 SGHTA, CDR2 FQGNSA. V was clipped by 1 base and J by 3 bases, with 10 bases between them. CDR3 length: 16 amino acids. The CDR3 bases are TGTGCCAGCAGCTTAGGTGCGAGGGGCTATAATTCACCCCTCCACTTT. Residues: CASSLGARGYNSPLHF.

The V and J genes are TRBV7-6 and TRBJ1-4; 7 nucleotides line up with TRBD1. Germline loops: CDR1 SGHVS, CDR2 FNYEAQ. V lost 5 bases to trimming and J lost 8 bases; unmatched junction nucleotides: 11. The CDR3 is 15 amino acids. The chain's CDR3 is CASSQQTGRQEKLFF. Here the CDR3 DNA reads TGTGCCAGCAGCCAGCAGACAGGGAGGCAGGAAAAACTGTTTTTT.

The rearrangement joins TRBV4-1 to TRBJ2-1; TRBD2 matches 12 bases. This CDR3 is built from 18 residues. Germline assignment: CDR1 MGHRA and CDR2 YSYEKL. The V gene end was trimmed by 0 bases and the J gene end by 7 bases; junction bases not matched to a gene: 10. CDR3 loop: CASSQEIRLAGVANEQFF. The CDR3 DNA is TGCGCCAGCAGCCAAGAAATTCGACTAGCGGGGGTAGCTAATGAGCAGTTCTTC.

This clonotype has just one count. The chain uses TRBV29-1 and TRBJ2-2; no definite D call. The CDR3 extends over 13 amino acids. V lost 6 bases and J lost 4, with 12 bases in between. The germline V gene has CDR1 SQVTM and CDR2 ANQGSEA. The chain's CDR3 is CSVNTLFTGELFF. The DNA for the CDR3 is TGCAGCGTCAACACCTTGTTCACCGGGGAGCTGTTTTTT.

This clonotype was counted a single time. The rearrangement joins TRBV27 to TRBJ2-7; TRBD2 might be the D (5 bases). CDR1 is MNHEY, CDR2 SMNVEV, per germline (reference sequence). The CDR3 covers 14 residues. Trimming left V 6 bases short and J 3 bases short, with 15 bases between. CDR3 sequence: CASSPLGRGYEQYF. CDR3 DNA sequence: TGTGCCAGCAGCCCTCTGGGGAGAGGCTACGAGCAGTACTTC.

The rearrangement links TRBV15 to TRBJ2-7; D gene uncertain. This CDR3 comprises 13 residues. Trimming left V 5 bases short and J 6 bases short, with 14 bases between. Germline loops: CDR1 LNHNV, CDR2 YYDKDF (reference sequence). Here the CDR3 DNA reads TGTGCCACCAGCGGGTCGGCCCTTGGCGAGCAGTACTTC. Translating it yields CATSGSALGEQYF.

This chain uses TRBV4-3 with TRBJ1-2, with D perhaps TRBD1 (5 bases). The CDR3 totals 15 residues. Germline values: CDR1 LGHNA, CDR2 YSLEER. V was clipped by 0 bases and J by 2 bases, with 10 bases between them. CDR3 bases: TGCGCCAGCAGCCAAGAAGAGGGGTCCAACTATGGCTACACCTTC. This gives the protein CASSQEEGSNYGYTF.

This clonotype came up once. This chain joins TRBV15 and TRBJ2-7; D may correspond to TRBD1 or TRBD2 (5 bases each). CDR3 length equals 13 residues. Looked up from germline, CDR1 is LNHNV and CDR2 is YYDKDF (reference sequence). V was clipped by 1 base and J by 10 bases, with 14 bases between them. The CDR3 DNA reads TGTGCCACCAGCAGAGGCTATGGGGGTATCCAGTACTTC. Translated: CATSRGYGGIQYF.

The chain recombines TRBV15 with TRBJ1-3; D ambiguous. CDR1 is LNHNV, CDR2 YYDKDF, per germline (reference sequence). V was pared by 7 bases and J by 0 bases, with 13 bases between. The CDR3 runs to 15 residues. In DNA form, the CDR3 reads TGTGCCACCACCGACGATAGAGCCTCTGGAAACACCATATATTTT. This codes for CATTDDRASGNTIYF.

This chain connects TRBV6-2 or TRBV6-3 to TRBJ2-7, with D perhaps matching TRBD1 (5 bases). Germline CDR1 MNHEY, CDR2 SVGEGT. Trimming removed 6 bases from V and 7 bases from J, with 13 bases in between. The length of the CDR3 is 12 residues. The CDR3 sequence: CASRTTGLEQYF. The CDR3 bases are TGTGCCAGCAGAACCACAGGTCTGGAGCAGTACTTC.

This clonotype appeared a single time. The chain couples TRBV10-3 to TRBJ2-1; 7 nucleotides agree with TRBD1. Germline loops: CDR1 ENHRY, CDR2 SYGVKD. The J segment lost 10 bases and the V segment lost 3 bases, leaving 9 bases of the junction unmatched. This CDR3 comprises 14 residues. CDR3 sequence (DNA): TGTGCCATCAGTGATGGACAGGCCACGTTCGAGCAGTTCTTC. Translation: CAISDGQATFEQFF.

V gene TRBV6-4 combines with J gene TRBJ2-1, with a possible D match to TRBD1 (5 bases). This CDR3 has 13 amino acids. Germline-derived CDR1 and CDR2 are MRHNA and SNTAGT. Trimming pared 2 bases from V and 8 bases from J, leaving 10 bases between. The chain's CDR3 is CASSDSLGHEQFF. The CDR3 DNA follows: TGTGCCAGCAGTGACAGCCTGGGGCATGAGCAGTTCTTC.

The CDR3 region has the DNA TGTGCCAGCAGTTTAACGGTTAACTATGGCTACACCTTC. It codes for CASSLTVNYGYTF. This chain links TRBV6-5 with TRBJ1-2; the D is unclear. Germline values: CDR1 MNHEY, CDR2 SVGAGI. V was pared by 4 bases and J by 1 base, with 7 bases between. The CDR3 loop spans 13 amino acids.

The gene calls are TRBV6-6 and TRBJ2-5, with 10 bases that match TRBD2. The CDR3 is 15 residues long. The germline V gene encodes CDR1 MNHNY and CDR2 SVGAGI (reference sequence). V lost 4 bases to trimming and J lost 5 bases; unmatched junction nucleotides: 7. The CDR3 DNA reads TGTGCCAGCAGTTGGACTAGCGGACGTCAGGAGACCCAGTACTTC. It translates to CASSWTSGRQETQYF.

The chain is built from TRBV3-1 and TRBJ1-6; D is uncertain. The CDR3 sequence is 13 residues long. Germline V gives CDR1 LGHDT, CDR2 YNNKEL (reference sequence). V lost 0 bases and J lost 10, with 7 bases in between. The CDR3 DNA reads as TGTGCCAGCAGCCAAGAATCGGGATCACCCCTCCACTTT. This translates into CASSQESGSPLHF.

V usage is TRBV5-1 and J usage is TRBJ1-1; a possible D gene is TRBD1 (6 bases). Between the trimmed V and J ends, which lost 4 bases and 6 bases, there was a span of 13 bases. Germline CDR1 and CDR2: SGHRS and YFSETQ. This CDR3 region has 13 residues. CDR3 in DNA: TGCGCCAGCAGCGCCGGACAGTTAGCTGAAGCTTTCTTT. Translation: CASSAGQLAEAFF.

J is TRBJ1-5 and V is TRBV10-3; possible D gene TRBD1, 5 bases. Trimming stripped 4 bases from V and 0 bases from J, with 7 bases between. Germline V gives CDR1 ENHRY, CDR2 SYGVKD. CDR3 length equals 14 residues. CDR3 nucleotides: TGTGCCATCAGTGGGGGCGGTAGCAATCAGCCCCAGCATTTT. This encodes CAISGGGSNQPQHF.

This chain uses TRBV2 with TRBJ1-2; tentatively, D is TRBD1 (5 bases). Germline assignment: CDR1 SNHLY and CDR2 FYNNEI. Trimming took off 3 bases at V and 10 bases at J, with 12 bases between the two ends. This CDR3 comprises 12 residues. CDR3 DNA: TGTGCCAGCAGTGACAGGGCTAGTGTCTACACCTTC. As protein: CASSDRASVYTF.

The chain joins TRBV19 to TRBJ1-6; 8 bases are a match to TRBD1. Germline lookup yields CDR1 LNHDA and CDR2 SQIVND (reference sequence). With V trimmed by 3 bases and J by 8 bases, 6 bases remained unmatched. This CDR3 has 15 residues. The CDR3: CASSIPTGADSPLHF. The DNA for the CDR3 is TGTGCCAGTAGTATCCCGACAGGGGCGGATTCACCCCTCCACTTT.

V usage is TRBV7-2 and J usage is TRBJ1-2, with D uncertain. V lost 1 base and J 6 bases, leaving 6 bases between the germline ends. The V gene's germline CDR1 is SGHTA and CDR2 FQGNSA. This CDR3 is built from 12 residues. This CDR3 reads CASSLDRNGYTF. The CDR3 DNA reads as TGTGCCAGCAGCTTAGATCGTAATGGCTACACCTTC. Full variable domain (rest looked up from reference TRBV7-2 and TRBJ1-2): GAGVSQSPSNKVTEKGKDVELRCDPISGHTALYWYRQSLGQGLEFLIYFQGNSAPDKSGLPSDRFSAERTGGSVSTLTIQRTQQEDSAVYLCASSLDRNGYTFGSGTRLTVV.

The chain joins TRBV7-2 to TRBJ1-1, with 10 positions matching TRBD1. The CDR3 consists of 14 residues. J lost 6 bases, V lost 5 bases, and 6 bases had no gene match. Germline-derived CDR1 and CDR2 are SGHTA and FQGNSA. This CDR3 is CASSKGQGFPEAFF. CDR3 nucleotides: TGTGCCAGCAGCAAGGGACAGGGGTTCCCTGAAGCTTTCTTT. The full variable domain, rest sourced from reference TRBV7-2 and TRBJ1-1, is GAGVSQSPSNKVTEKGKDVELRCDPISGHTALYWYRQSLGQGLEFLIYFQGNSAPDKSGLPSDRFSAERTGGSVSTLTIQRTQQEDSAVYLCASSKGQGFPEAFFGQGTRLTVV.